The clone carrying this TCR beta chain was seen at least ten times. Its matching antigen is unknown. Trimming removed 0 bases from V and 2 bases from J, with 8 bases in between. This CDR3 has 15 residues. Germline V gene data show CDR1 as SGHAT and CDR2 as FQNNGV. Amplification targeted TCR beta CDR3 regions from RNA transcripts. First-round RT-PCR with HTBI primers amplified the TCR CDR3 region. TCRdb recomputed calls from the multiplex PCR reads with MiXCR, one row per CDR3 protein. The profile covers fewer than 55,000 distinct CDR3 sequences, with 45% to 65% appearing a single time and 34% taken by the ten largest. This sample is part of a study of T cells in Graves' hyperthyroidism and ophthalmopathy. Study-wide results and caveats: The model made its ophthalmopathy prediction, and onset followed a median roughly 6.5 months later. Classification by a 13 V-J model distinguished ophthalmopathy from stable hyperthyroidism. Expanded thyroid clonotypes (above 0.001) were mostly also found in blood.

The sequencing sample was made of peripheral blood or thyroid tissue (not recorded which). The rearrangement uses TRBV11-2 and TRBJ1-5, with D hard to call. The TCR originated in a man aged 18 to 30 with Graves' hyperthyroidism. CDR3 bases: TGTGCCAGCAGCTTAGATCTGGCGGGCAATCAGCCCCAGCATTTT. Translated: CASSLDLAGNQPQHF.